This TCR beta chain was documented in a study of T-cell reconstitution after alpha-beta-depleted transplantation in children. Molecular barcoding with unique molecular identifiers was used for the TCRbeta library. TCRdb used MiXCR to reprocess the PCR reads, holding one entry per CDR3 protein. The sample includes fewer than 550,000 distinct CDR3 sequences, about 10% of them seen just once. The CDR3 has 21 amino acids. The rearrangement uses TRBV21-1 and TRBJ1-2; the table's D call of TRBD1 was not tested on the DNA. TRBV21-1 is annotated as a pseudogene. Sequences were derived from PBMCs, mostly from graft donor cells, sampled 180 days after TCRalphabeta/CD19-depleted stem cell transplant. The sequence came from a female patient aged 2-9 years who had a stem cell transplant for aplastic anemia, so the T cells may come from the graft donor. CDR3: CASSTYPGGWTGPKNGYGYTF. DNA for the CDR3: TGTGCCAGCAGCACATACCCCGGAGGTTGGACAGGCCCGAAGAATGGTTATGGCTACACCTTC.